The 24 T cell receptor beta chains below all came from one sample that was sequenced in a study of response to subunit inactivated influenza vaccine. One entry per CDR3 protein results from TCRdb running MiXCR on the RT-PCR reads. The repertoire has roughly 700,000 distinct CDR3 sequences, approximately 14% of them found once; the top ten carry around a tenth. Sequences were derived from PBMCs from blood, sampled approximately 13 days after vaccination. The receptors were sampled from a man over 45 who received an inactivated influenza vaccine.

This clonotype was observed a handful of times. The chain couples TRBV28 to TRBJ2-4; D ambiguous. The CDR3 is 14 residues long. V lost 5 bases, J lost 7 bases, and 15 bases lay in between. Looked up from germline, CDR1 is MDHEN and CDR2 is SYDVKM. This CDR3 is CASSPLQLDNIQYF. In DNA form, the CDR3 reads TGTGCCAGCAGTCCCCTCCAACTTGACAACATTCAGTACTTC.

This clonotype has ten or more counts. The rearrangement joins TRBV2 to TRBJ1-6; D gene unclear. The CDR3 extends over 15 amino acids. Trimming cost V 1 base and J 7 bases, with 11 bases left between them. Germline V lookup: CDR1 SNHLY, CDR2 FYNNEI. This CDR3 is CASSEEGKWNSPLHF. Here the CDR3 DNA reads TGTGCCAGCAGTGAAGAGGGAAAATGGAATTCACCCCTCCACTTT.

This clonotype was picked up a small number of times. This chain uses TRBV10-3 with TRBJ2-1; TRBD2 agrees at 9 bases. The junction had 7 bases not matched to a gene; V was cut back by 4 bases and J by 0 bases. The CDR3 sequence is 17 residues long. CDR1 ENHRY and CDR2 SYGVKD come from the germline V gene. CDR3 amino acids: CAISGMSSGSSYNEQFF. CDR3 DNA: TGTGCCATCAGTGGGATGAGTAGCGGGAGCTCCTACAATGAGCAGTTCTTC.

A few counts support this clonotype. This chain joins TRBV6-1 and TRBJ1-1, with 9 bases fitting TRBD1. The CDR3 is 13 amino acids. V lost 7 bases, J lost 10 bases, and 10 bases stayed unmatched. Germline V lookup: CDR1 MNHNS, CDR2 SASEGT. CDR3 bases: TGTGCCAGCACCGGGGGACAGGGAGGGAGAGCTTTCTTT. Translating gives CASTGGQGGRAFF.

This clonotype was detected a few times. The chain links TRBV7-6 to TRBJ2-3, with 14 bases aligning to TRBD2. The germline CDR1 and CDR2 sequences are SGHVS and FNYEAQ. V gave up 1 base and J gave up 7 bases; unmatched junction bases: 4. This CDR3 is built from 16 residues. CDR3 coding DNA: TGTGCCAGCAGCTTAGTGACTAGCGGGGGGGCCCATACGCAGTATTTT. Protein: CASSLVTSGGAHTQYF.

This clonotype was recorded a few times. This rearrangement joins TRBV7-8 to TRBJ2-3, with 9 bases that match TRBD1. J lost 3 bases, V lost 0 bases, and 10 bases had no gene match. Germline assignment: CDR1 SGHVS and CDR2 FQNEAQ. This CDR3 region has 18 residues. CDR3 DNA sequence: TGTGCCAGCAGCTTAGCCAAGATTAAGGACAGGGGAACAGATACGCAGTATTTT. Translated, it gives CASSLAKIKDRGTDTQYF.

This clonotype was counted a few times. This rearrangement joins TRBV14 to TRBJ2-1, with D possibly TRBD2 on 5 matching bases. This CDR3 region has 14 residues. With 4 bases removed from V and 9 bases from J, the gap between germline ends came to 16 bases. Per the germline V gene, CDR1 is SGHDN and CDR2 is FVKESK. The CDR3 DNA follows: TGTGCCAGCAGCCTCCAAGGCCGGGGAGTTGAGCAGTTCTTC. Encoded protein: CASSLQGRGVEQFF. The full variable domain, in which reference TRBV14 and TRBJ2-1 provide the parts outside the CDR3, is EAGVTQFPSHSVIEKGQTVTLRCDPISGHDNLYWYRRVMGKEIKFLLHFVKESKQDESGMPNNRFLAERTGGTYSTLKVQPAELEDSGVYFCASSLQGRGVEQFFGPGTRLTVL.

V is TRBV11-2 and J is TRBJ2-7; TRBD1 matches 10 bases. CDR3 length: 19 residues. Per the germline V gene, CDR1 is SGHAT and CDR2 is FQNNGV. Trimming cost V 1 base and J 0 bases; bases outside gene matches: 12. In DNA, the CDR3 is TGTGCCAGCAGCTTAGGTCCCATAGGCGGGACAGGGGTCTCCTACGAGCAGTACTTC. Translation gives CASSLGPIGGTGVSYEQYF.

This clonotype has at least ten counts. The rearrangement links TRBV27 to TRBJ2-7; TRBD2 matches at 13 bases. CDR1 and CDR2 from the germline V gene are MNHEY and SMNVEV (reference sequence). This CDR3 is 15 amino acids long. The V and J ends lost 5 bases and 6 bases, in that order; junction bases with no gene match: 7. The CDR3 reads CASSPWTSGSSEQYF. CDR3 DNA: TGTGCCAGCAGTCCGTGGACTAGCGGGAGTTCCGAGCAGTACTTC.

V gene TRBV29-1 combines with J gene TRBJ2-5, with D perhaps being TRBD1 or TRBD2 (5 bases each). The length of the CDR3 is 14 residues. Per germline, CDR1 SQVTM and CDR2 ANQGSEA. V was cut by 0 bases and J by 4 bases, with 12 bases left in between. Written as DNA, the CDR3 is TGCAGCGTTGAAGAGGGGACCCGAGGAGAGACCCAGTACTTC. Protein product: CSVEEGTRGETQYF.

This clonotype was recorded a few times. The CDR3: CSVLSGHRYEQYF. The CDR3 nucleotides read TGCAGTGTGTTATCTGGACACCGATACGAGCAGTACTTC. The rearrangement links TRBV20-1 to TRBJ2-7, with a tentative D call TRBD1 (5 bases). The CDR3 contains 13 residues. Trimming cost V 7 bases and J 4 bases, with 17 bases left between them. Germline V lookup: CDR1 DFQATT, CDR2 SNEGSKA (reference sequence).

There are a few counts of this clonotype. This chain joins TRBV20-1 and TRBJ1-2; the D gene is possibly TRBD1 (6 bases). Germline V lookup: CDR1 DFQATT, CDR2 SNEGSKA (reference sequence). V lost 4 bases, J lost 4 bases, and 10 bases lay in between. The CDR3 has 12 residues. Here the CDR3 DNA reads TGCAGTGCTACCCCAGGGGTCTATGGCTACACCTTC. This gives the protein CSATPGVYGYTF.

This CDR3 is CASSKGTVPDTQYF. The DNA for the CDR3 is TGTGCCAGCAGTAAGGGGACAGTGCCTGATACGCAGTATTTT. V gene TRBV28 combines with J gene TRBJ2-3, with 7 bases fitting TRBD1. Looked up from germline, CDR1 is MDHEN and CDR2 is SYDVKM. V trimming: 5 bases; J trimming: 6 bases; junction bases outside the gene matches: 8. CDR3 size: 14 residues.

This clonotype was detected ten times or more. This chain uses TRBV20-1 with TRBJ1-2, with a weak D call TRBD1 (5 bases). There are 17 residues in the CDR3. V lost 0 bases, J lost 1 base, and 18 bases lay in between. Germline CDR1 is DFQATT and CDR2 is SNEGSKA (reference sequence). The DNA for the CDR3 is TGCAGTGCTAGAGATCCCCCCAGGGAATCCATTAACTATGGCTACACCTTC. Translated, it gives CSARDPPRESINYGYTF.

This clonotype was picked up a small number of times. V gene TRBV6-1 combines with J gene TRBJ1-1; D unclear. Trimming cost V 6 bases and J 1 base, with 12 bases left between them. CDR3 length: 14 amino acids. The germline V gene has CDR1 MNHNS and CDR2 SASEGT. CDR3 sequence: CASSREAANTEAFF. The CDR3 DNA sequence: TGTGCCAGCAGCCGGGAGGCAGCGAACACTGAAGCTTTCTTT.

The J gene is TRBJ2-2, the V gene TRBV7-2; D ambiguous. CDR3 length: 14 amino acids. The germline V and J ends were trimmed by 0 bases and 8 bases, with 10 bases remaining between them. Germline V gene sequence: CDR1 SGHTA, CDR2 FQGNSA. DNA for the CDR3: TGTGCCAGCAGCTTAGCTGGGTTCGGGGGGGAGCTGTTTTTT. Its protein is CASSLAGFGGELFF.

In this sample, this clonotype turned up a few times. This chain links TRBV28 with TRBJ1-5, with TRBD1 as a possible D gene (6 bases). The CDR3 loop spans 14 amino acids. Trimming left V 11 bases short and J 4 bases short, with 18 bases between. The germline V gene encodes CDR1 MDHEN and CDR2 SYDVKM. CDR3 residues: CAGQIRGRNQPQHF. CDR3 nucleotide sequence: TGTGCCGGACAGATCAGGGGTAGGAATCAGCCCCAGCATTTT.

This chain joins TRBV20-1 and TRBJ1-1; 8 nucleotides match TRBD1. V dropped 3 bases and J dropped 5; count of bases not matched to a gene: 8. The CDR3 consists of 14 residues. Germline CDR1 is DFQATT and CDR2 is SNEGSKA (reference sequence). The CDR3 loop reads CSASPRTGKTEAFF. CDR3 nucleotides: TGCAGTGCTAGCCCCCGGACAGGGAAAACTGAAGCTTTCTTT.

This clonotype has at least ten counts. This chain joins TRBV4-2 and TRBJ2-4; 11 bases are a match to TRBD2. Per germline, CDR1 LGHNA and CDR2 YNFKEQ. V shed 0 bases, J shed 6 bases, and the junction held 7 bases outside the gene matches. This CDR3 contains 17 residues. CDR3: CASSQEWDSGGANIQYF. CDR3 bases: TGTGCCAGCAGCCAAGAGTGGGATAGCGGGGGGGCAAACATTCAGTACTTC.

The rearrangement joins TRBV28 to TRBJ2-3; 11 bases fit TRBD2. Losses at the gene ends were 6 bases for V and 6 bases for J; bases not matched to a gene: 17. The germline CDR1 and CDR2 sequences are MDHEN and SYDVKM. The CDR3 is made up of 18 amino acids. The CDR3, as DNA: TGTGCCAGCAGCCGAGTTTCGATTAGCGGGGGGGCCTGGGATACGCAGTATTTT. The encoded protein is CASSRVSISGGAWDTQYF.

V and J are TRBV12-3 or TRBV12-4 and TRBJ2-3; 8 bases map to TRBD2. The J segment lost 10 bases and the V segment lost 3 bases, leaving 9 bases of the junction unmatched. The CDR3 runs 14 residues. In nucleotides, the CDR3 is TGTGCCAGCAGTTTGGTGGGACTAGATCATGCGCAGTATTTT. This sequence encodes CASSLVGLDHAQYF.

The J gene is TRBJ1-1, the V gene TRBV20-1; the D is unclear. The V and J ends lost 4 bases and 1 base respectively, with 19 bases between them. The CDR3 is 16 amino acids. The V gene's germline CDR1 is DFQATT and CDR2 SNEGSKA (reference sequence). The CDR3 sequence: CSAKNYLEGANTEAFF. CDR3 DNA: TGCAGTGCTAAAAACTACCTTGAAGGTGCGAACACTGAAGCTTTCTTT.

The chain is built from TRBV28 and TRBJ2-7; unclear D gene. The CDR3 covers 14 residues. Germline lookup yields CDR1 MDHEN and CDR2 SYDVKM. The V and J ends lost 8 bases and 0 bases respectively, with 14 bases between them. The CDR3 sequence: CASRPVLFSYEQYF. The CDR3 DNA is TGTGCCAGCCGACCGGTCCTCTTCTCCTACGAGCAGTACTTC.

In its sample, this clonotype was seen many times. J is TRBJ2-2 and V is TRBV6-5; TRBD2 agrees at 15 bases. CDR1 is MNHEY and CDR2 is SVGAGI in the germline V gene. With 5 bases clipped from V and 1 base from J, the junction kept 14 bases outside the gene matches. The CDR3 consists of 21 residues. DNA for the CDR3: TGTGCCAGCAGTCCACCCTATTGGACTAGCGGGAGGGCCAGGAACACCGGGGAGCTGTTTTTT. This gives the protein CASSPPYWTSGRARNTGELFF.